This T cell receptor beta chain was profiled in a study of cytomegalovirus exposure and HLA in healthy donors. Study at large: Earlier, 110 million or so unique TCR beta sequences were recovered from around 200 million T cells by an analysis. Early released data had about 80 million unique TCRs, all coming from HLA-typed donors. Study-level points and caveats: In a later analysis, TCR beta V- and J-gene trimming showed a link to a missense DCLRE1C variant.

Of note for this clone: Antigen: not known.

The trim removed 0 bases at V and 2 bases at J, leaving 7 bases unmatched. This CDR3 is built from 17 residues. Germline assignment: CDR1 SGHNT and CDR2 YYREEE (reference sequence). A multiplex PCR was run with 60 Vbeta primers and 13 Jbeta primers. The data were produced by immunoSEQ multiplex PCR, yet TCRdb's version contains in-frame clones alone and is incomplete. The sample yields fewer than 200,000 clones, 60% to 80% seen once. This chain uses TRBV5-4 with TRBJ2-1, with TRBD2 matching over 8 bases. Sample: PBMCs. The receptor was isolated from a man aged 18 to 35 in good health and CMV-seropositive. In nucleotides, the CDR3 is TGTGCCAGCAGCTTGGGGGTAGCGGGGCGCCCCTACAATGAGCAGTTCTTC. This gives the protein CASSLGVAGRPYNEQFF.